The rows below give T cell receptor beta chains drawn from one sample of a study of T cells after yellow fever vaccination. Each CDR3 protein is one row after TCRdb ran MiXCR on the 5' RACE reads. The sample includes about 180,000 distinct CDR3 sequences, approximately 6.2% of them seen just once. This material consisted of CD4+ T cells sorted from PBMCs, taken on the day of the first yellow fever vaccination. These receptors all stem from a man aged 18 to 30 who received the YFV17D yellow fever vaccine. Each CDR3 is given with its conserved first and last residue. D genes are given only for firm matches. The size field is filled for only some rows; it gives once, few, many or a size class.

D	size	J	V	DNA	CDR3
.	.	TRBJ2-2	TRBV30	TGTGCCTGGAAGTTGTCAGTGAACACCGGGGAGCTGTTTTTT	CAWKLSVNTGELFF
TRBD1	.	TRBJ1-6	TRBV27	TGTGCCAGCAGTATTAGGGGACAGGTTGGGTCACCCCTCCACTTT	CASSIRGQVGSPLHF
TRBD2	many	TRBJ2-1	TRBV5-1	TGCGCCAGCAGCTCTAGCGGGGGGATATCCTACAATGAGCAGTTCTTC	CASSSSGGISYNEQFF
.	few	TRBJ2-5	TRBV5-4	TGTGCCAGCAGCTTGGGAGGGTCAAACCAAGAGACCCAGTACTTC	CASSLGGSNQETQYF
.	many	TRBJ1-2	TRBV7-9	TGTGCCAGCAGCACGGAGCCGCTACGAGGCTACACCTTC	CASSTEPLRGYTF
.	.	TRBJ2-7	TRBV4-2	TGTGCCAGCAGTCCCCCCGGGAGCGAGCAGTACTTC	CASSPPGSEQYF
.	few	TRBJ2-2	TRBV7-7	TGTGCCAGCAGCAACCCCCCGAACACCGGGGAGCTGTTTTTT	CASSNPPNTGELFF
.	once	TRBJ1-1	TRBV10-3	TGTGCCATCAAAACCCCGACAACCCACGCAACAGAGAACACTGAAGCTTTCTTT	CAIKTPTTHATENTEAFF
.	.	TRBJ2-3	TRBV9	TGTGCCAGCAGCGTAGTGGGGGCTGGAGATACGCAGTATTTT	CASSVVGAGDTQYF
.	many	TRBJ2-1	TRBV20-1	TGCAGTGCTAGGGGGGGCAGCTCCTACAATGAGCAGTTCTTC	CSARGGSSYNEQFF
.	many	TRBJ2-1	TRBV24-1	TGTGCCACCAGTGAATCGGACAGAAAGCAGTTCTTC	CATSESDRKQFF
TRBD1	many	TRBJ2-1	TRBV12-3/TRBV12-4	TGTGCCAGCAGTTTAGGGGCAGGGGGCTATGAGCAGTTCTTC	CASSLGAGGYEQFF
.	few	TRBJ2-2	TRBV7-2	TGTGCCACCAAATCAGGGACGTGGACCGGGGAGCTGTTTTTT	CATKSGTWTGELFF
TRBD1	many	TRBJ1-1	TRBV4-3	TGCGCCAGCAGCCACGACAGGGGGGGGACTGAAGCTTTCTTT	CASSHDRGGTEAFF
TRBD1	few	TRBJ2-7	TRBV4-2	TGTGCCAGCAGCCAGGGACAGGGGGCGTCCTACGAGCAGTACTTC	CASSQGQGASYEQYF
.	many	TRBJ1-3	TRBV20-1	TGCAGTGCTAGAGGGCCTGCTAACTCTGGAAACACCATATATTTT	CSARGPANSGNTIYF
.	few	TRBJ1-4	TRBV7-9	TGTGCCAGCAGCCCAATTTTATTAAATGAAAAACTGTTTTTT	CASSPILLNEKLFF
TRBD1	many	TRBJ1-2	TRBV5-6	TGTGCCAGCAGTCGAGAGGCAGGGGGCATCGATGGCTACACCTTC	CASSREAGGIDGYTF
.	.	TRBJ2-3	TRBV2	TGTGCCAGCACCCGGTCGGGCACAGATACGCAGTATTTT	CASTRSGTDTQYF
.	few	TRBJ1-6	TRBV5-1	TGCGCCAGCAGCTTGGAGACAGACGGGAATTCACCCCTCCACTTT	CASSLETDGNSPLHF
TRBD2	few	TRBJ2-3	TRBV20-1	TGCAGTGCTAGCCTCGGGACTAGCGCGGTTACGCAGTATTTT	CSASLGTSAVTQYF
TRBD1	many	TRBJ1-4	TRBV12-3/TRBV12-4	TGTGCCAGCGGGACAGGGTATGAAAAACTGTTTTTT	CASGTGYEKLFF
TRBD1	few	TRBJ2-5	TRBV20-1	TGCAGTGCTAGAGATCCGGCAGGGGGTACCCAGTACTTC	CSARDPAGGTQYF
.	many	TRBJ1-3	TRBV12-3/TRBV12-4	TGTGCCAGCAGCACAGGGATTGGAAACACCATATATTTT	CASSTGIGNTIYF
.	few	TRBJ1-2	TRBV6-1	TGTGCCAGCAGTGAAGGGGAGGAGTACTATGGCTACACCTTC	CASSEGEEYYGYTF
TRBD1	many	TRBJ1-6	TRBV10-3	TGTGCCATCAGTGGCCGGGACAGGGTCCCCCTCCACTTT	CAISGRDRVPLHF
TRBD2	few	TRBJ2-1	TRBV5-4	TGTGCCAGCAGTTTCGGGGGGATCTACAATGAGCAGTTCTTC	CASSFGGIYNEQFF
TRBD1	many	TRBJ1-6	TRBV7-3	TGTGCCAGCAGCTCAGTGGGACAGGGGACCTCACCCCTCCACTTT	CASSSVGQGTSPLHF
TRBD1	large	TRBJ2-3	TRBV20-1	TGCAGTGCTCCCGACAGGGGACTGGATACGCAGTATTTT	CSAPDRGLDTQYF
TRBD1	many	TRBJ2-3	TRBV7-3	TGTGCCAGCAGCCTTAACGGACAGGGCGCGGCAGATACGCAGTATTTT	CASSLNGQGAADTQYF
.	many	TRBJ1-1	TRBV10-3	TGTGCCATCAGTGGGTCCGAGAACACTGAAGCTTTCTTT	CAISGSENTEAFF
.	.	TRBJ2-1	TRBV14	TGTGCCAGCAGCCAAGGGGGGATGTACAATGAGCAGTTCTTC	CASSQGGMYNEQFF
.	few	TRBJ2-2	TRBV5-1	TGCGCCAGCAGCGGATCCGCGAACACCGGGGAGCTGTTTTTT	CASSGSANTGELFF
.	many	TRBJ2-7	TRBV11-3	TGTGCCAGCAGCTCAAACTCGGGCTACGAGCAGTACTTC	CASSSNSGYEQYF
TRBD2	many	TRBJ2-1	TRBV12-3/TRBV12-4	TGTGCCAGCAGTCGTAGCGGGGGGGCCAGTAGGAGGAATGAGCAGTTCTTC	CASSRSGGASRRNEQFF
TRBD1	many	TRBJ2-2	TRBV10-3	TGTGCCATCAGTAACCTACAGGGGACCGGGGAGCTGTTTTTT	CAISNLQGTGELFF
.	.	TRBJ1-2	TRBV3-1	TGTGCCAGCAGCCAAGGTGGGGGAGGAGTCTATGGCTACACCTTC	CASSQGGGGVYGYTF
.	.	TRBJ1-5	TRBV27	TGTGCCAGCAGAGTGCCCGGGAATGGCAATCAGCCCCAGCATTTT	CASRVPGNGNQPQHF
.	.	TRBJ2-2	TRBV5-4	TGTGCCAGCAGACTGAAGGGACCGAACACCGGGGAGCTGTTTTTT	CASRLKGPNTGELFF
.	many	TRBJ2-1	TRBV3-1	TGTGCCAGCAGTCGGCAGGAGGTGGGCGAGCAGTTCTTC	CASSRQEVGEQFF
.	few	TRBJ1-5	TRBV19	TGTGCCAGTAGTATAGAGGCGCCTATAGTACCCCAGCATTTT	CASSIEAPIVPQHF
.	many	TRBJ1-3	TRBV4-2	TGTGCCAGCAGCCAGGAAGGAAACACCATATATTTT	CASSQEGNTIYF
.	many	TRBJ2-5	TRBV5-1	TGCGCCAGCAGCTTGAGTGGCGACTTTGGGGAGACCCAGTACTTC	CASSLSGDFGETQYF
.	many	TRBJ2-7	TRBV24-1	TGTGCCACCAGTGATTCGGGATCCCCGGGGCCGGGGGAGCAGTACTTC	CATSDSGSPGPGEQYF
.	.	TRBJ1-6	TRBV5-5	TGTGCCAGCAGCTTGGGCCCAGGGAGCTCCTATAATTCACCCCTCCACTTT	CASSLGPGSSYNSPLHF
.	many	TRBJ1-2	TRBV7-9	TGTGCCAGCAGCTTGGGGGGATGGCATGGCTACACCTTC	CASSLGGWHGYTF
.	.	TRBJ1-5	TRBV18	TGTGCCAGCTCACCAAGCAGAGAGGGAGTTCAGCCCCAGCATTTT	CASSPSREGVQPQHF